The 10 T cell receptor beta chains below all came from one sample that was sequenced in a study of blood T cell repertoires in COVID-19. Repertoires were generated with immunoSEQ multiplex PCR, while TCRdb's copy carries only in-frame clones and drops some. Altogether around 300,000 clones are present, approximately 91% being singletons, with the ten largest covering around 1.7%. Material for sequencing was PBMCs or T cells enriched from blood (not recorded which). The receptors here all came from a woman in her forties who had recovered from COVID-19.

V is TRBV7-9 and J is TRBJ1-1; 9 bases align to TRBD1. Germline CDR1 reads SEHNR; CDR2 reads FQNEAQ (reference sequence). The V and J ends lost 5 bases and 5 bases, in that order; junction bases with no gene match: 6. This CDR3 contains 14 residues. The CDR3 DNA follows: TGTGCCAGCAGCCCCCAACAGGGGGCAACTGAAGCTTTCTTT. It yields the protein CASSPQQGATEAFF.

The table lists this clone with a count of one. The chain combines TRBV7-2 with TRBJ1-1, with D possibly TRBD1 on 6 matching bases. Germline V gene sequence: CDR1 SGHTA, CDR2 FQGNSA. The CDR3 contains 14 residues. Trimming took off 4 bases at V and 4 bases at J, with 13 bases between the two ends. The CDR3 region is CASSSSGVSTEAFF. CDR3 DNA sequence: TGTGCCAGCAGCTCTTCAGGGGTTAGCACTGAAGCTTTCTTT.

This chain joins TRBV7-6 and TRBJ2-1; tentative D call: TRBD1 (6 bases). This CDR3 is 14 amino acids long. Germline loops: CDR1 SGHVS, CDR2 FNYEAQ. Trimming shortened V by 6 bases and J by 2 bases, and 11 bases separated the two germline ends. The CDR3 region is CASRRGSTYNEQFF. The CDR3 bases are TGTGCCAGCAGAAGGGGGAGCACCTACAATGAGCAGTTCTTC. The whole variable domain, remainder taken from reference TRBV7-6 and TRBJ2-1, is GAGVSQSPRYKVTKRGQDVALRCDPISGHVSLYWYRQALGQGPEFLTYFNYEAQQDKSGLPNDRFSAERPEGSISTLTIQRTEQRDSAMYRCASRRGSTYNEQFFGPGTRLTVL.

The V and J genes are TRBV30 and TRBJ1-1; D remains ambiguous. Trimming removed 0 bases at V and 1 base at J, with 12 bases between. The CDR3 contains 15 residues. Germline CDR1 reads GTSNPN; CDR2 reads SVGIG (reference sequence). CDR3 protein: CAWSVKQVGNTEAFF. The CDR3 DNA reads TGTGCCTGGAGTGTGAAGCAGGTAGGGAACACTGAAGCTTTCTTT.

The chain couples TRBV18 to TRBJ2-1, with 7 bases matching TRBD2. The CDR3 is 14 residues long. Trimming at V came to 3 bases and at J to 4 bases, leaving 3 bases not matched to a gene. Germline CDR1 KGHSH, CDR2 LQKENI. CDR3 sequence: CASSPRREYNEQFF. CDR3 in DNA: TGTGCCAGCTCACCGAGGCGGGAGTACAATGAGCAGTTCTTC.

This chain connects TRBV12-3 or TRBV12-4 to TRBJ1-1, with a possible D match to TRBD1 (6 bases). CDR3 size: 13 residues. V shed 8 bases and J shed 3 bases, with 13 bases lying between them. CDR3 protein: CASGLGGHTEAFF. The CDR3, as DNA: TGTGCCAGCGGATTGGGGGGGCACACTGAAGCTTTCTTT.

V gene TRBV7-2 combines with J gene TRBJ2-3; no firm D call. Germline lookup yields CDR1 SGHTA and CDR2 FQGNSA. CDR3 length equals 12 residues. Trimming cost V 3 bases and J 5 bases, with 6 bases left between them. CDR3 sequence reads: CASSLYLDTQYF. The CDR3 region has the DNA TGTGCCAGCAGCTTGTATCTAGATACGCAGTATTTT.

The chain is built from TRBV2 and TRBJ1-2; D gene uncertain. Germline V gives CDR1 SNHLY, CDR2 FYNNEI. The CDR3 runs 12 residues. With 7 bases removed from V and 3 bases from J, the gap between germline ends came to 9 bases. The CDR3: CASTGVHYGYTF. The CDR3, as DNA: TGTGCCAGCACGGGTGTTCACTATGGCTACACCTTC. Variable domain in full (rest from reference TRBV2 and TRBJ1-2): EPEVTQTPSHQVTQMGQEVILRCVPISNHLYFYWYRQILGQKVEFLVSFYNNEISEKSEIFDDQFSVERPDGSNFTLKIRSTKLEDSAMYFCASTGVHYGYTFGSGTRLTVV.

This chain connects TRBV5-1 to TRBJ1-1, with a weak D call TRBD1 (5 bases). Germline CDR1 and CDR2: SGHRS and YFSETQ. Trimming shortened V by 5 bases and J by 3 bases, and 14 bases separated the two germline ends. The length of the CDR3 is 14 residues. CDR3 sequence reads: CASRRDGWDTEAFF. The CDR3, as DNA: TGCGCCAGCAGGCGGGACGGTTGGGACACTGAAGCTTTCTTT.

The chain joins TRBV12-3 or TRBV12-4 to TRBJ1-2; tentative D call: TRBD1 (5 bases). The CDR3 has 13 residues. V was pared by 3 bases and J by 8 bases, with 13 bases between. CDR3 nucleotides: TGTGCCAGCAGTTTCGGGGGACCGGGAGGCTACACCTTC. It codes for CASSFGGPGGYTF.